This TCR beta chain was captured in a study of T cell responses to AZD1222 COVID-19 vaccine. General study findings and limits: Clonal diversity was possibly underestimated, and the donors were mostly white British, with more females.

Germline V gene lookup returns CDR1 SGHDT and CDR2 YYEEEE. V shed 4 bases and J shed 0 bases, with 8 bases lying between them. The CDR3 has 14 amino acids. Method: immunoSEQ multiplex PCR; TCRdb's copy keeps in-frame clones and lacks some. The sample lists 150,000 to 200,000 clones, around 90% occurring once. This clone was seen a few times. Its antigen remains unidentified. The chain combines TRBV5-6 with TRBJ2-1, with D uncertain. The TCR comes from an adult who received the AZD1222 COVID-19 vaccine. The sequencing here drew on peripheral blood, taken 28 days after the second AZD1222 dose. Here the CDR3 DNA reads TGTGCCAGCAGCCGAGGCGGCTCCTACAATGAGCAGTTCTTC. Translation: CASSRGGSYNEQFF.